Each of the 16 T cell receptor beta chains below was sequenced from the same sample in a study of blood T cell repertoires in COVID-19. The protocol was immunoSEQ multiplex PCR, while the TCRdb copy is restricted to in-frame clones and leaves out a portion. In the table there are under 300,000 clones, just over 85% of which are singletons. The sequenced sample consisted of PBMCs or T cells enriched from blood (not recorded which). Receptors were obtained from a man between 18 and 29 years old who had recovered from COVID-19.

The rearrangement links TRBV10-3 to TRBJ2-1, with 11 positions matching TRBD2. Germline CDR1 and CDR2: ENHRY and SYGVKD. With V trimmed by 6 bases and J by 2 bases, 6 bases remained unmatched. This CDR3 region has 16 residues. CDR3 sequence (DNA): TGTGCCATCAGGGGGACTAGCGGCGTAGCCTACAATGAGCAGTTCTTC. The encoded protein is CAIRGTSGVAYNEQFF.

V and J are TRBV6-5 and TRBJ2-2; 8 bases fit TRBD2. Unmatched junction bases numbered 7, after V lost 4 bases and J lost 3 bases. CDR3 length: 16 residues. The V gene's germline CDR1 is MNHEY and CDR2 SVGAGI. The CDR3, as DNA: TGTGCCAGCAGTTCTTTAGCGGGAACGGACACCGGGGAGCTGTTTTTT. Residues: CASSSLAGTDTGELFF.

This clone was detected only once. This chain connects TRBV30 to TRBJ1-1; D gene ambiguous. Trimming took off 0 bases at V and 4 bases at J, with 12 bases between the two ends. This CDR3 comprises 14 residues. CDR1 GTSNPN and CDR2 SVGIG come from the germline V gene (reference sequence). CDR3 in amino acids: CAWSVGPGITEAFF. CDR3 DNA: TGTGCCTGGAGTGTAGGCCCGGGAATCACTGAAGCTTTCTTT.

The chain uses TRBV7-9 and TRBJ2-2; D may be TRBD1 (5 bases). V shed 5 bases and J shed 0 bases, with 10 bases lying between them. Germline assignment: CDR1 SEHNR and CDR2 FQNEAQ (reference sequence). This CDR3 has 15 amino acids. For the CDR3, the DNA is TGTGCCAGCAGCACGACAGATCCGAACACCGGGGAGCTGTTTTTT. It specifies CASSTTDPNTGELFF.

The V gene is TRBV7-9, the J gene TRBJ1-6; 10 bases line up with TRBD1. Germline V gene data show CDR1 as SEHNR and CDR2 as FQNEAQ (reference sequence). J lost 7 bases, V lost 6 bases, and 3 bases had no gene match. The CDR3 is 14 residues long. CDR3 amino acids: CASRAGQGNSPLHF. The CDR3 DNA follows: TGTGCCAGCAGAGCGGGACAGGGGAATTCACCCCTCCACTTT.

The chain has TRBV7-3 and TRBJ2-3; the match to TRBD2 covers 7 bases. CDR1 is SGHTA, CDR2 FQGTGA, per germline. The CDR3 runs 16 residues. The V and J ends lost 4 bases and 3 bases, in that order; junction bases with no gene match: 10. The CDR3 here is CASSSKLGLGTDTQYF. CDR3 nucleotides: TGTGCCAGCAGCTCCAAATTAGGACTAGGAACAGATACGCAGTATTTT.

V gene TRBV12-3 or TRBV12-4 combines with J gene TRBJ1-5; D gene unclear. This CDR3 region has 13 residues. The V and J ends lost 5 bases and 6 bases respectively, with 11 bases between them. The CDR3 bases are TGTGCCAGCAGTGTCATGTTGAGTCAGCCCCAGCATTTT. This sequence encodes CASSVMLSQPQHF.

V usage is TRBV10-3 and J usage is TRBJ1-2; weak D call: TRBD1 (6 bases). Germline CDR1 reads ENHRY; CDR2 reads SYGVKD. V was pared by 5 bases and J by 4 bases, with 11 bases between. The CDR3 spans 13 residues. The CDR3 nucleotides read TGTGCCATCAGTCAGGACAGCTCCTATGGCTACACCTTC. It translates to CAISQDSSYGYTF.

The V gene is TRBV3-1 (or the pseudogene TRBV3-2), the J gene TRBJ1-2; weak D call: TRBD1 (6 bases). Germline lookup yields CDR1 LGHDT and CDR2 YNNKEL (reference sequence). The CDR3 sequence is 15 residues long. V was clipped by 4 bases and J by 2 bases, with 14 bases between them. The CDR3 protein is CASSLTDRINYGYTF. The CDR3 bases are TGTGCCAGCAGCCTTACGGACAGAATAAACTATGGCTACACCTTC.

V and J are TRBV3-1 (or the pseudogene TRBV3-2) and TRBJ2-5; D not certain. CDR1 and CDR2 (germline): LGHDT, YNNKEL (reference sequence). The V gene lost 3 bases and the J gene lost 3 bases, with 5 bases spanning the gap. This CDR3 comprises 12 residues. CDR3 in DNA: TGTGCCAGCAGCCACCCAAAAGAGACCCAGTACTTC. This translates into CASSHPKETQYF.

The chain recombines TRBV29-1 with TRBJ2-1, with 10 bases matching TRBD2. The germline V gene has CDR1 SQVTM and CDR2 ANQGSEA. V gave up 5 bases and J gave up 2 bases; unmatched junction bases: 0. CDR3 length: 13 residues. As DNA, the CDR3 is TGCAGCGTTAGCGGGGGGGCCTACAATGAGCAGTTCTTC. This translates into CSVSGGAYNEQFF.

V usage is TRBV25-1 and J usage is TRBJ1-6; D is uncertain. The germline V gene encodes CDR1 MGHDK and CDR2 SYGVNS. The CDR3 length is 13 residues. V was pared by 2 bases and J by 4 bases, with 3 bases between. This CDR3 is CASSEPYNSPLHF. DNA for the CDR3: TGTGCCAGCAGTGAACCATATAATTCACCCCTCCACTTT.

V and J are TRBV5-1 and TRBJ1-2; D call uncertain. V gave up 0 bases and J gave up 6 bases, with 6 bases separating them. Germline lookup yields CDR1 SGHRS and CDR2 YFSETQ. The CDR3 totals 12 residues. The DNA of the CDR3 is TGCGCCAGCAGCTTGGAAGCGCATGGCTACACCTTC. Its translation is CASSLEAHGYTF.

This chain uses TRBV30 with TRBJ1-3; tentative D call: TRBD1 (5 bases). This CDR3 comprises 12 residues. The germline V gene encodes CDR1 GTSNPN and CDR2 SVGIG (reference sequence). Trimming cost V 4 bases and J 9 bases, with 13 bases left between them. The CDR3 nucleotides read TGTGCCTGGAACGGGCGGGGGAGCACCATATATTTT. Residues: CAWNGRGSTIYF.

Here the CDR3 reads CASRKGPPTGGDTGELFF. The CDR3 DNA follows: TGTGCCAGCAGAAAAGGACCACCGACAGGGGGCGACACCGGGGAGCTGTTTTTT. The chain is built from TRBV5-4 and TRBJ2-2, with 10 bases matching TRBD1. Unmatched junction bases numbered 13, after V lost 5 bases and J lost 3 bases. Germline V gene data show CDR1 as SGHNT and CDR2 as YYREEE (reference sequence). The CDR3 is 18 residues long.

The CDR3, as DNA: TGTGCCAGCAGTGATCTGGACACATATCAGCCCCAGCATTTT. It is translated as CASSDLDTYQPQHF. J is TRBJ1-5 and V is TRBV2, with D perhaps TRBD1 (5 bases). The germline V gene has CDR1 SNHLY and CDR2 FYNNEI. This CDR3 comprises 14 residues. V lost 3 bases and J 5 bases, leaving 11 bases between the germline ends.